The 12 T cell receptor beta chains given below trace back to one sample, sequenced in a study of blood T cell repertoires in COVID-19. Only in-frame clones appear in the TCRdb table, and some are missing; sequencing was by immunoSEQ multiplex PCR. The table lists a few hundred thousand clones, around 82% of them singletons. Sequenced sample: peripheral blood. Receptors were obtained from a woman aged 18-29 years with acute or convalescent COVID-19.

The chain employs TRBV6-5 and TRBJ1-4, with 9 bases aligning to TRBD1. The ends lost 5 bases at V and 10 bases at J; junction bases unmatched: 11. The germline gives CDR1 MNHEY, CDR2 SVGAGI. This CDR3 has 15 residues. Here the CDR3 DNA reads TGTGCCAGCAGTACGTCCGGGACAGGGAGGGGAAAACTGTTTTTT. Translated, it gives CASSTSGTGRGKLFF.

The chain combines TRBV28 with TRBJ2-3; D not certain. Per germline, CDR1 MDHEN and CDR2 SYDVKM. CDR3 length equals 15 residues. V lost 5 bases and J lost 0, with 12 bases in between. CDR3 sequence reads: CASSPPVESTDTQYF. DNA of the CDR3: TGTGCCAGCAGTCCCCCGGTGGAGAGCACAGATACGCAGTATTTT.

The J gene is TRBJ1-1, the V gene TRBV5-1; D is perhaps TRBD1 (6 bases). The V end was cut by 9 bases, the J end by 3 bases, with 18 bases between. The CDR3 has 14 residues. Germline lookup yields CDR1 SGHRS and CDR2 YFSETQ. The CDR3 is CATKGGGMDTEAFF. Written as DNA, the CDR3 is TGCGCCACCAAGGGAGGGGGAATGGACACTGAAGCTTTCTTT.

The J gene is TRBJ1-1, the V gene TRBV29-1, with D unresolved. Germline CDR1 SQVTM, CDR2 ANQGSEA. The CDR3 is 14 amino acids. V gave up 6 bases and J gave up 1 base, with 15 bases separating them. The CDR3 here is CSVQMRVTNTEAFF. The CDR3 DNA reads as TGCAGCGTCCAAATGCGGGTAACGAACACTGAAGCTTTCTTT.

The CDR3 DNA reads as TGCGCCAGCAGCCCCCGGACAGGAGGGGAGAACACTGAAGCTTTCTTT. Translated, it gives CASSPRTGGENTEAFF. The chain joins TRBV5-1 to TRBJ1-1, with TRBD1 identical over 7 bases. The V segment lost 4 bases and the J segment 1 base; nucleotides outside the gene matches: 10. Germline assignment: CDR1 SGHRS and CDR2 YFSETQ. This CDR3 contains 16 residues.

V gene TRBV3-1 (or the pseudogene TRBV3-2) combines with J gene TRBJ1-1; 7 positions match TRBD1. With V trimmed by 1 base and J by 1 base, 18 bases remained unmatched. The CDR3 loop spans 20 amino acids. From germline, CDR1 is LGHDT and CDR2 YNNKEL (reference sequence). CDR3: CASSQGVTGARLWPNTEAFF. CDR3 nucleotide sequence: TGTGCCAGCAGCCAAGGGGTAACAGGGGCGCGATTGTGGCCGAACACTGAAGCTTTCTTT.

V and J are TRBV12-3 or TRBV12-4 and TRBJ2-1; TRBD2 matches 7 bases. The CDR3 is made up of 13 amino acids. The V segment lost 3 bases and the J segment 9 bases; nucleotides outside the gene matches: 5. The CDR3 protein is CASSLGRASEQFF. The CDR3 DNA is TGTGCCAGCAGTTTGGGGAGGGCTAGTGAGCAGTTCTTC.

This chain uses TRBV6-2 or TRBV6-3 with TRBJ2-1; 7 bases map to TRBD2. The CDR3 is made up of 15 amino acids. CDR1 is MNHEY and CDR2 is SVGEGT in the germline V gene. Losses at the gene ends were 2 bases for V and 4 bases for J; bases not matched to a gene: 5. The CDR3 DNA reads TGTGCCAGCAGTTACGGGCTAGCGGATTACAATGAGCAGTTCTTC. It is translated as CASSYGLADYNEQFF.

The rearrangement links TRBV19 to TRBJ2-7, with D possibly matching TRBD1 (6 bases). Looked up from germline, CDR1 is LNHDA and CDR2 is SQIVND (reference sequence). The CDR3 consists of 16 residues. The germline V and J ends were trimmed by 5 bases and 2 bases, with 19 bases remaining between them. CDR3 nucleotides: TGTGCCAGTAGTCACCCACCGGGGACACCTCCCTACGAGCAGTACTTC. It codes for CASSHPPGTPPYEQYF.

The CDR3 nucleotides read TGTGCCAGTAGTGCACCGGGACAGGGTGGACCGTACACTGAAGCTTTCTTT. Its translation: CASSAPGQGGPYTEAFF. The gene calls are TRBV19 and TRBJ1-1, with 9 bases matching TRBD1. Losses at the gene ends were 5 bases for V and 3 bases for J; bases not matched to a gene: 13. Germline values: CDR1 LNHDA, CDR2 SQIVND (reference sequence). The CDR3 covers 17 residues.

A single count supports this clone. This rearrangement joins TRBV14 to TRBJ2-6; D possibly corresponds to TRBD1 (6 bases). The CDR3 has 17 amino acids. Germline-derived CDR1 and CDR2 are SGHDN and FVKESK. Trimming left V 3 bases short and J 0 bases short, with 12 bases between. The CDR3 sequence is CASSQGHLSSGANVLTF. In nucleotides, the CDR3 is TGTGCCAGCAGCCAGGGACACCTGAGCTCTGGGGCCAACGTCCTGACTTTC. The variable domain in full, completed from reference TRBV14 and TRBJ2-6, reads EAGVTQFPSHSVIEKGQTVTLRCDPISGHDNLYWYRRVMGKEIKFLLHFVKESKQDESGMPNNRFLAERTGGTYSTLKVQPAELEDSGVYFCASSQGHLSSGANVLTFGAGSRLTVL.

This chain uses TRBV10-2 with TRBJ2-7; 7 bases fit TRBD1. This CDR3 has 15 residues. Germline V gene data show CDR1 as WSHSY and CDR2 as SAAADI. Trimming at V came to 0 bases and at J to 2 bases, leaving 4 bases not matched to a gene. CDR3 residues: CASSESSQGAYEQYF. CDR3 in DNA: TGCGCCAGCAGTGAGTCGTCCCAGGGGGCCTACGAGCAGTACTTC.